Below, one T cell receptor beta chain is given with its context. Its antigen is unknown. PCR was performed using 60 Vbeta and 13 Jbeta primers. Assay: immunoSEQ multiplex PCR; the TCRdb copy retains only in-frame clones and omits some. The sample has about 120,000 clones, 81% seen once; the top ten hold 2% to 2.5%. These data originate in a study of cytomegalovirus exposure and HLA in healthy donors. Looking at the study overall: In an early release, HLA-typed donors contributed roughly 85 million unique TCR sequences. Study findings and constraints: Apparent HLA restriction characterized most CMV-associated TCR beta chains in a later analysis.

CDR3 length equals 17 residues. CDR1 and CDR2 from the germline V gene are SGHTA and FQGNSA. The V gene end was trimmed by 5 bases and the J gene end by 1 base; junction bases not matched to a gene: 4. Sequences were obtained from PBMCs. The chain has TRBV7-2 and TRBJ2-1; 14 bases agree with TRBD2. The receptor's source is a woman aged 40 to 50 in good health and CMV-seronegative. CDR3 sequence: CASSGGTSGSSYNEQFF. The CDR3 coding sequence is TGTGCCAGCAGCGGAGGGACTAGCGGGAGTTCCTACAATGAGCAGTTCTTC.